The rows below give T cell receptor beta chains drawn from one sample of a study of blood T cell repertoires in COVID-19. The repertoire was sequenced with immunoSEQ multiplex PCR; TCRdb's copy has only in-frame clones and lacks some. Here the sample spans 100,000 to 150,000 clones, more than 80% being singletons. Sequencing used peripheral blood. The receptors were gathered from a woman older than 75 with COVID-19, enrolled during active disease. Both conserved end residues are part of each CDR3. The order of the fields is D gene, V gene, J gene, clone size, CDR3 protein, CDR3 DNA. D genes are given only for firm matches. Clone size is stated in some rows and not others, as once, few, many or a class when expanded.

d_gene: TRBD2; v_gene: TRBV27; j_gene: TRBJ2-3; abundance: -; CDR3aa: CASSLSGRRDTQYF; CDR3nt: TGTGCCAGCAGTCTTAGCGGGAGGAGGGATACGCAGTATTTT
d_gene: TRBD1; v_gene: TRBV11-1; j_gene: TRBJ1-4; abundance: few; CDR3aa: CASSFTGATNEKLFF; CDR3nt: TGTGCCAGCAGCTTCACAGGGGCAACTAATGAAAAACTGTTTTTT
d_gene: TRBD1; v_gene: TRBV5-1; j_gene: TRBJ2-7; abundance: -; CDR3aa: CASSDGTGSAEQYF; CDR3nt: TGCGCCAGCAGCGACGGGACAGGGTCCGCCGAGCAGTACTTC
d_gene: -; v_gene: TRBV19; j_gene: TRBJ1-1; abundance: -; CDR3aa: CASSIGPGRTGTEAFF; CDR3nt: TGTGCCAGTAGTATTGGGCCGGGTCGTACGGGAACTGAAGCTTTCTTT
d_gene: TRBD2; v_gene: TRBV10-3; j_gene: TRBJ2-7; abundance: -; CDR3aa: CAIRASGSSYEQYF; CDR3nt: TGTGCCATCAGGGCTAGCGGGAGCTCCTACGAGCAGTACTTC
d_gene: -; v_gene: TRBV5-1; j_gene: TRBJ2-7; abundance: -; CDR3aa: CASSLEPGRSYEQYF; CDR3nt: TGCGCCAGCAGCTTGGAACCAGGTCGCTCCTACGAGCAGTACTTC
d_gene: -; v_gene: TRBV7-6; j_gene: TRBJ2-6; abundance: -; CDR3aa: CASSLTGAGANVLTF; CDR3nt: TGTGCCAGCAGCTTAACGGGGGCTGGGGCCAACGTCCTGACTTTC
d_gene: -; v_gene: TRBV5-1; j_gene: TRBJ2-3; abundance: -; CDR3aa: CASSRGRGTDTQYF; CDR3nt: TGCGCCAGTTCTCGCGGCAGGGGTACAGATACGCAGTATTTT
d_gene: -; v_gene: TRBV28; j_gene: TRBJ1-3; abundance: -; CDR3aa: CASSLVESSGNTIYF; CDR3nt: TGTGCCAGCAGTTTAGTAGAAAGCTCTGGAAACACCATATATTTT
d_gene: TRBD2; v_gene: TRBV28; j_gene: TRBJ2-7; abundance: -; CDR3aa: CASSRTREVYEQYF; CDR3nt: TGTGCCAGCAGCCGAACGCGGGAGGTCTACGAGCAGTACTTC
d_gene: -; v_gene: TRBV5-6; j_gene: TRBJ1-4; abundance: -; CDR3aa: CASSYAAAPNEKLFF; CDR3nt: TGTGCCAGCAGCTATGCGGCGGCACCTAATGAAAAACTGTTTTTT
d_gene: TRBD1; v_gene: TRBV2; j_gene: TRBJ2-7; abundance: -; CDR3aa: CASRRTGTYEQYF; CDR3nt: TGTGCCAGCAGGAGGACAGGCACCTACGAGCAGTACTTC
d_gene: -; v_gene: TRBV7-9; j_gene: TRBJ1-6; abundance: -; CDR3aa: CASSLGGGSPLHF; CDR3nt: TGTGCCAGCAGCCTTGGGGGGGGTTCACCCCTCCACTTT
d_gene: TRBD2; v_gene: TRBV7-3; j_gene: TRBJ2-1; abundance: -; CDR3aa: CASSPGGLADYNEQFF; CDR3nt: TGTGCCAGCAGCCCAGGGGGACTAGCGGATTACAATGAGCAGTTCTTC
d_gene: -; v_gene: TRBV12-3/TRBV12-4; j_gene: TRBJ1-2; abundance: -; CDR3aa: CASRDNNYGYTF; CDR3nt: TGTGCCAGCAGGGACAATAACTATGGCTACACCTTC
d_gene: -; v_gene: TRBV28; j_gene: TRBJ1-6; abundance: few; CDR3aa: CASSPGQGSYNSPLHF; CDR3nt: TGTGCCAGCAGTCCCGGACAAGGCTCCTATAATTCACCCCTCCACTTT
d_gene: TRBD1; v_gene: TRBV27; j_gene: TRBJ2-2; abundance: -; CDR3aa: CASRRQGDGELFF; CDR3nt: TGTGCCAGCAGAAGACAGGGAGATGGGGAGCTGTTTTTT
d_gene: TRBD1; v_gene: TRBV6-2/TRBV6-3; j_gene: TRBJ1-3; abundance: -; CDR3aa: CASSFTRDRASLGDTIYF; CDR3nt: TGTGCCAGCAGTTTTACCCGGGACAGGGCCTCTCTCGGGGACACCATATATTTT
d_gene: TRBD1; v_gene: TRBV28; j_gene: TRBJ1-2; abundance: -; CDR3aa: CASSLRTGGLSGYTF; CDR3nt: TGTGCCAGCAGTTTGCGGACAGGGGGCCTCTCTGGCTACACCTTC
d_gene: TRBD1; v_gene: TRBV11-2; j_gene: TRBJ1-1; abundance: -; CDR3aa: CASSLAQQGGATEAFF; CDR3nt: TGTGCCAGCAGCTTAGCCCAACAGGGGGGGGCCACTGAAGCTTTCTTT
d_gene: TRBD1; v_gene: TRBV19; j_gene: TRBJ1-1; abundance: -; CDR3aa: CASSPRDRGEAFF; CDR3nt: TGTGCCAGTAGTCCCCGGGACAGGGGTGAAGCTTTCTTT
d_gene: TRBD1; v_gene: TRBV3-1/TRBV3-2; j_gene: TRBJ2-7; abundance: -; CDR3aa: CASSQGERTGATYEQYF; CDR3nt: TGTGCCAGCAGCCAAGGAGAACGGACAGGGGCCACCTACGAGCAGTACTTC
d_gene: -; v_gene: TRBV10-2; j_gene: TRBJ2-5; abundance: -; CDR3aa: CASRHSGQETQYF; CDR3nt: TGCGCCAGCAGACATAGCGGACAAGAGACCCAGTACTTC
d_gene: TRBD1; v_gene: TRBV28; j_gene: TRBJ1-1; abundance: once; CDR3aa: CASRAGGNTEAFF; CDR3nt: TGTGCCAGCAGGGCAGGGGGGAACACTGAAGCTTTCTTT
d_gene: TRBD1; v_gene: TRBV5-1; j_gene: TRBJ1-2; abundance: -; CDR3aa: CASSPWDSTANYGYTF; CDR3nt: TGCGCCAGCAGCCCCTGGGACAGCACAGCTAACTATGGCTACACCTTC
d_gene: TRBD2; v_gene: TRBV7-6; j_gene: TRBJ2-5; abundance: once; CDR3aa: CASSLSGTSGRRGLETQYF; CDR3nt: TGTGCCAGCAGCTTGTCCGGGACTAGCGGGAGAAGGGGCTTAGAGACCCAGTACTTC
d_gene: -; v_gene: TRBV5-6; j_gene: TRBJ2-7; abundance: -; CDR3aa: CASREQGWGSYEQYF; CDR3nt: TGTGCCAGCAGAGAACAGGGATGGGGATCCTACGAGCAGTACTTC
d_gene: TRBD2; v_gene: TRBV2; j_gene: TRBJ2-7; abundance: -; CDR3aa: CASSDTLAGAKVSYEQYF; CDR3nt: TGTGCCAGCAGTGATACCCTAGCGGGGGCGAAGGTCTCCTACGAGCAGTACTTC
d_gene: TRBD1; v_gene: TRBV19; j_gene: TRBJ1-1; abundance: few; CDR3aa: CASSLGTGTEAFF; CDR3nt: TGTGCCAGTAGTCTCGGGACAGGGACTGAAGCTTTCTTT